The sequence of this T cell receptor beta chain was determined in a study of control samples from healthy donors and cancer patients. Clones were sequenced by immunoSEQ multiplex PCR, and TCRdb holds only the in-frame ones, with some missing. The data contain about 48,000 clones, roughly 92% of them singletons. Trimming left V 2 bases short and J 5 bases short, with 13 bases between. The CDR3 extends over 15 amino acids. The V gene's germline CDR1 is KGHSH and CDR2 LQKENI. The chain links TRBV18 to TRBJ1-3; D may be TRBD1 (5 bases). The sequencing sample was made of PBMCs. The source is a woman in her 50s with head and neck cancer. The CDR3 bases are TGTGCCAGCTCACCAGGGGCGTCTAATAGAAACACCATATATTTT. Encoded protein: CASSPGASNRNTIYF. The whole variable domain, filled in from reference TRBV18 and TRBJ1-3, reads NAGVMQNPRHLVRRRGQEARLRCSPMKGHSHVYWYRQLPEEGLKFMVYLQKENIIDESGMPKERFSAEFPKEGPSILRIQQVVRGDSAAYFCASSPGASNRNTIYFGEGSWLTVV.